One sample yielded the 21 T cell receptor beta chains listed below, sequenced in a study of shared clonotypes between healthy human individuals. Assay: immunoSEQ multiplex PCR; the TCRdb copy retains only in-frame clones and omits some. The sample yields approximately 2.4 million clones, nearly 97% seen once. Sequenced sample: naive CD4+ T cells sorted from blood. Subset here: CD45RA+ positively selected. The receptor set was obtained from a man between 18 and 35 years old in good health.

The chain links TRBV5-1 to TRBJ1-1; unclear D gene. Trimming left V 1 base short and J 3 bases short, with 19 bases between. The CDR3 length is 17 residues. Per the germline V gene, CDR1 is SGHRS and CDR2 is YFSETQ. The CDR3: CASSLWPAGGVDTEAFF. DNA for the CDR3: TGCGCCAGCAGCTTGTGGCCAGCGGGTGGTGTGGACACTGAAGCTTTCTTT. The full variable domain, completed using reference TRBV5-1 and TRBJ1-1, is KAGVTQTPRYLIKTRGQQVTLSCSPISGHRSVSWYQQTPGQGLQFLFEYFSETQRNKGNFPGRFSGRQFSNSRSEMNVSTLELGDSALYLCASSLWPAGGVDTEAFFGQGTRLTVV.

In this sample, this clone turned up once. CDR3 nucleotide sequence: TGTGCCAGCAGCCAGCGCTACAGGGGCGCTAACTATGGCTACACCTTC. The encoded protein is CASSQRYRGANYGYTF. This sequence joins TRBV14 and TRBJ1-2, with 7 bases fitting TRBD1. J was trimmed by 0 bases and V by 3 bases; bases with no gene match: 7. The germline V gene has CDR1 SGHDN and CDR2 FVKESK. The CDR3 consists of 16 residues.

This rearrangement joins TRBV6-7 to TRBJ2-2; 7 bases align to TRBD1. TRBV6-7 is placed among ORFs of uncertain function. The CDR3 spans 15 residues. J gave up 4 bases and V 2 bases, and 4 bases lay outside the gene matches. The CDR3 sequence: CASSYKAGGTGELFF. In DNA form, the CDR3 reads TGTGCCAGCAGTTACAAGGCAGGGGGCACCGGGGAGCTGTTTTTT.

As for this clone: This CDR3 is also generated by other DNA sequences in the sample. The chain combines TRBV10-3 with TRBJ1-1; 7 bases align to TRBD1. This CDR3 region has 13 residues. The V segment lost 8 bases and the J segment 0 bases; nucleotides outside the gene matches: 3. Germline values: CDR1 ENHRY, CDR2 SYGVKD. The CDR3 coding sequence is TGTGCCATCCGACAGGGCTTGAACACTGAAGCTTTCTTT. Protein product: CAIRQGLNTEAFF.

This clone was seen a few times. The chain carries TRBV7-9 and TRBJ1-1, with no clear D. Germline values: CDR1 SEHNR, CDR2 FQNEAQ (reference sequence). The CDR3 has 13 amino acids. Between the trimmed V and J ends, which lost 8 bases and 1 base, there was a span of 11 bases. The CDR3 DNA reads TGTGCCAGCCGACTAGACGGGAACACTGAAGCTTTCTTT. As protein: CASRLDGNTEAFF.

CDR3: CASSDGLAGVGANVLTF. Written as DNA, the CDR3 is TGTGCCAGCAGTGATGGACTAGCGGGGGTTGGGGCCAACGTCCTGACTTTC. The chain couples TRBV2 to TRBJ2-6, with 13 bases fitting TRBD2. The CDR3 contains 17 residues. V was clipped by 3 bases and J by 3 bases; unmatched bases: 2. CDR1 SNHLY and CDR2 FYNNEI come from the germline V gene.

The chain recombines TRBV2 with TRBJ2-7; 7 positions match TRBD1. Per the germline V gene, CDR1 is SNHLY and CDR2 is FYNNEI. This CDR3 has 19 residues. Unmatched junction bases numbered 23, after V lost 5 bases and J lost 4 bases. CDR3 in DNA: TGTGCCAGCAGTCTCAGACACCATGGGGCTACAGGGGCCTTGTACGAGCAGTACTTC. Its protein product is CASSLRHHGATGALYEQYF.

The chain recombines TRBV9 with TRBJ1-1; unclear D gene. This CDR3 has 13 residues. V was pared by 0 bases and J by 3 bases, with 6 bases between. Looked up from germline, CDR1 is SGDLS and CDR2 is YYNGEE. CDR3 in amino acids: CASSVAGYTEAFF. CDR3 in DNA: TGTGCCAGCAGCGTAGCGGGTTACACTGAAGCTTTCTTT. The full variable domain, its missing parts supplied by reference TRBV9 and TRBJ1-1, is DSGVTQTPKHLITATGQRVTLRCSPRSGDLSVYWYQQSLDQGLQFLIQYYNGEERAKGNILERFSAQQFPDLHSELNLSSLELGDSALYFCASSVAGYTEAFFGQGTRLTVV.

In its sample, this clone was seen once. The chain's CDR3 is CAWSGFLYYEQYF. CDR3 bases: TGTGCCTGGAGTGGGTTCCTCTACTACGAGCAGTACTTC. This chain joins TRBV30 and TRBJ2-7; D uncertain. Germline loops: CDR1 GTSNPN, CDR2 SVGIG (reference sequence). This CDR3 is 13 amino acids long. Trimming removed 1 base from V and 3 bases from J, with 10 bases in between.

In DNA, the CDR3 is TGTGCCAGCAGCGTAGCCGGAGGGACGGATGAAAAACTGTTTTTT. Translating it yields CASSVAGGTDEKLFF. The chain uses TRBV9 and TRBJ1-4; tentatively, D is TRBD1 (5 bases). Per the germline V gene, CDR1 is SGDLS and CDR2 is YYNGEE. The V gene lost 0 bases and the J gene lost 6 bases, with 12 bases spanning the gap. The CDR3 runs 15 residues.

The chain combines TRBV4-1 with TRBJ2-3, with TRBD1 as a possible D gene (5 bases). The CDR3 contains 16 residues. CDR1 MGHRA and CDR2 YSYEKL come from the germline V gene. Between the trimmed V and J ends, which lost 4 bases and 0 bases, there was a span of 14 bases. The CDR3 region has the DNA TGCGCCAGCAGCCCTCTGGGGCTAGTTAGCACAGATACGCAGTATTTT. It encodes CASSPLGLVSTDTQYF.

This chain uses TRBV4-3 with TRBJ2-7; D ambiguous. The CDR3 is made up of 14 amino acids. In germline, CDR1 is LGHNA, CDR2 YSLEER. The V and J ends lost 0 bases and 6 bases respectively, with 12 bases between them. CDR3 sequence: CASSQDLASREQYF. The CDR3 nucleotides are TGCGCCAGCAGCCAAGATCTGGCCTCACGCGAGCAGTACTTC.

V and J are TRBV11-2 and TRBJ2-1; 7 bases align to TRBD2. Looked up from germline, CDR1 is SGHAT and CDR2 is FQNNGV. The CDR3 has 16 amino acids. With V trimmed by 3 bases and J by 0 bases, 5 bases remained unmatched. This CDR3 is CASSFEGGSSYNEQFF. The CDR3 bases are TGTGCCAGCAGCTTTGAGGGAGGGAGCTCCTACAATGAGCAGTTCTTC.

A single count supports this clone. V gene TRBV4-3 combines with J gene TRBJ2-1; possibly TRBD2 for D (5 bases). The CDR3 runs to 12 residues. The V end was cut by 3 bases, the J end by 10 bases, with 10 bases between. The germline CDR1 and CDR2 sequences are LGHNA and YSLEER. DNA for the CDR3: TGCGCCAGCAGCCACGATCTAGCCGAGCAGTTCTTC. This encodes CASSHDLAEQFF.

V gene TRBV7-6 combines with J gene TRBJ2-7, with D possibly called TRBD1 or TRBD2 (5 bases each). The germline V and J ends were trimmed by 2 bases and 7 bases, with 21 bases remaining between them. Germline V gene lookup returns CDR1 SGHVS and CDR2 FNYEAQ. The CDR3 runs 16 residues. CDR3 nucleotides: TGTGCCAGCAGCTTAACAGGCGGAGAGGGGACCGGGGAGCAGTACTTC. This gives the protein CASSLTGGEGTGEQYF.

The CDR3 is CASSLALAGSLEQYF. CDR3 bases: TGTGCCAGCAGCTTAGCACTAGCGGGGTCCCTCGAGCAGTACTTC. The J gene is TRBJ2-7, the V gene TRBV7-3; the match to TRBD2 covers 10 bases. Germline V gene sequence: CDR1 SGHTA, CDR2 FQGTGA. The CDR3 is 15 amino acids. V was pared by 2 bases and J by 6 bases, with 7 bases of the junction left unmatched.

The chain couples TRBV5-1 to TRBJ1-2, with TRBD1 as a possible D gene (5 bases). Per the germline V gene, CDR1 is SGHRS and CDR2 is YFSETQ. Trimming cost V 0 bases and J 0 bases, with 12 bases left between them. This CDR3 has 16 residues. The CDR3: CASSLEGVAANYGYTF. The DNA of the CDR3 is TGCGCCAGCAGCTTGGAAGGGGTGGCAGCTAACTATGGCTACACCTTC.

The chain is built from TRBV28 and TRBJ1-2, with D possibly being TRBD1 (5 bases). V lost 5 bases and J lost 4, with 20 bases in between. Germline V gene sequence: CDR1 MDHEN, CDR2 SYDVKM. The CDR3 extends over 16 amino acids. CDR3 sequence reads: CASSRGSGLGTYGYTF. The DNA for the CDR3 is TGTGCCAGCAGTAGGGGTTCGGGGCTAGGTACCTATGGCTACACCTTC.

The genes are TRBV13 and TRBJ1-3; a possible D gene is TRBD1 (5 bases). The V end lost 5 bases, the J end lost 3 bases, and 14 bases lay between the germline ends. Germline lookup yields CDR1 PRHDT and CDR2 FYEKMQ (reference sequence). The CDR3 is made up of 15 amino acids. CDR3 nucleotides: TGTGCCAGCAGCCCTTATGAGGGGCTTGGAAACACCATATATTTT. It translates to CASSPYEGLGNTIYF.

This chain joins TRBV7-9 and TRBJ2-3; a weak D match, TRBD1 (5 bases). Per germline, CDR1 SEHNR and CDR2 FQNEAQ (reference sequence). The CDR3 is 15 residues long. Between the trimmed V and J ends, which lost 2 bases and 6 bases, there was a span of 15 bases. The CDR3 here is CASSLSGQRRDTQYF. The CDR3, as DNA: TGTGCCAGCAGCTTATCCGGACAACGTAGGGATACGCAGTATTTT. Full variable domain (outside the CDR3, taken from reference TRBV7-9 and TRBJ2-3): DTGVSQNPRHKITKRGQNVTFRCDPISEHNRLYWYRQTLGQGPEFLTYFQNEAQLEKSRLLSDRFSAERPKGSFSTLEIQRTEQGDSAMYLCASSLSGQRRDTQYFGPGTRLTVL.

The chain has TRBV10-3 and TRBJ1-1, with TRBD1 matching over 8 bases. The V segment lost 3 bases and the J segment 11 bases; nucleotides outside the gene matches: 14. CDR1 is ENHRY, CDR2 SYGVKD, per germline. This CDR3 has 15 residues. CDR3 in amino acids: CAISDPGQGGYGAFF. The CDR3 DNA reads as TGTGCCATCAGTGATCCCGGACAGGGAGGCTACGGGGCTTTCTTT.